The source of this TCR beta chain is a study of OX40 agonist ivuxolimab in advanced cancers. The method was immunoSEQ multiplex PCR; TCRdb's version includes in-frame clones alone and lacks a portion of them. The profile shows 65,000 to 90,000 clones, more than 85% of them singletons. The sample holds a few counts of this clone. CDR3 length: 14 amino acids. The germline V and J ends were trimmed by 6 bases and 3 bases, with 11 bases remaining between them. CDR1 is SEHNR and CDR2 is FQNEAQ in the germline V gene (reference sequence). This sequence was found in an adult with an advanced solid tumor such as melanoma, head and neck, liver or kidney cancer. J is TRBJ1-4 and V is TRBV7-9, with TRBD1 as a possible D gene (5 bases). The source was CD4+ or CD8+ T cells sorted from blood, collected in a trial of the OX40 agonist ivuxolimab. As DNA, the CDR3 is TGTGCCAGCAGGCCGGGACGCCCTAATGAAAAACTGTTTTTT. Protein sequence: CASRPGRPNEKLFF.